This T cell receptor beta chain was recovered during a study of blood T cell repertoires in COVID-19. Clones were read by immunoSEQ multiplex PCR, and TCRdb kept only the in-frame ones, dropping some. The table lists some 170,000 clones, over 70% of them singletons. The germline V gene encodes CDR1 SNHLY and CDR2 FYNNEI. The CDR3 is made up of 15 amino acids. The V segment lost 5 bases and the J segment 5 bases; nucleotides outside the gene matches: 9. This TCR was sampled from a woman aged 40 to 50 with COVID-19, enrolled during active disease. The rearrangement joins TRBV2 to TRBJ1-5, with 7 positions matching TRBD1. The source material was peripheral blood. The CDR3, as DNA: TGTGCCAGCAGTAAACAGGGGTGGGGAGATCAGCCCCAGCATTTT. It codes for CASSKQGWGDQPQHF.